A selection of T cell receptor beta chains follows, all from one sample in a study of control samples from healthy donors and cancer patients. The table came from immunoSEQ multiplex PCR; TCRdb's copy has only in-frame clones and leaves some out. This table holds about 220,000 clones, about 94% found once. The sample comprised blood. These receptors all stem from a man over 45 in good health. Each CDR3 is given with its conserved first and last residue. D genes are given only for firm matches. A clone size is listed for some rows: how often the clone was seen (once, few, many), or a class if it is expanded.

J gene,V gene,CDR3 length,clone size,D gene,CDR3 DNA,CDR3 protein
TRBJ1-2,TRBV5-1,15,-,TRBD1,TGCGCCAGCAGTTTGTCGACAGGGAACCTCTATGGCTACACCTTC,CASSLSTGNLYGYTF
TRBJ2-6,TRBV11-2,17,-,-,TGTGCCAGCAGCTTAGATCCCCTCAGTTCTGGGGCCAACGTCCTGACTTTC,CASSLDPLSSGANVLTF
TRBJ1-1,TRBV6-1,15,once,-,TGTGCCAGCAGTGCGACAGGCCACGGGGGTACTGAAGCTTTCTTT,CASSATGHGGTEAFF
TRBJ2-7,TRBV5-1,15,-,TRBD2,TGCGCCAGCAGCTTCACTAGCGGGGGCCCCTACGAGCAGTACTTC,CASSFTSGGPYEQYF
TRBJ2-5,TRBV5-1,22,-,-,TGCGCCAGCAGCCGTACCGTTTGGCGGGTTACAACCGCCGTTAGGCCCCAAGAGACCCAGTACTTC,CASSRTVWRVTTAVRPQETQYF
TRBJ1-1,TRBV19,13,once,-,TGTGCCTCGAGTACAGGCGGCAACACTGAAGCTTTCTTT,CASSTGGNTEAFF
TRBJ2-3,TRBV5-4,16,-,TRBD2,TGTGCCAGCAGCTTCCCCCCCTTAGCGGGGACAGATACGCAGTATTTT,CASSFPPLAGTDTQYF
TRBJ2-7,TRBV18,13,-,-,TGTGCCAGCTCACCGCTCTCGACACCCGAGCAGTACTTC,CASSPLSTPEQYF
TRBJ2-7,TRBV6-2/TRBV6-3,14,-,-,TGTGCCAGCAGTCACACGACGGAATCCTACGAGCAGTACTTC,CASSHTTESYEQYF
TRBJ2-5,TRBV7-2,12,-,-,TGTGCCAGCAGCTTATTCAGGGAGACCCAGTACTTC,CASSLFRETQYF
TRBJ2-1,TRBV18,15,-,TRBD2,TGTGCCAGCTCACCACTACTAGCGGGGGGAGATGAGCAGTTCTTC,CASSPLLAGGDEQFF
TRBJ2-1,TRBV5-6,16,once,-,TGTGCCAGCAGCTTGGGTGGACACCTTACTTACAATGAGCAGTTCTTC,CASSLGGHLTYNEQFF
TRBJ1-1,TRBV6-5,11,-,-,TGTGCCAGCAGTTGGGACGGTGAAGCTTTCTTT,CASSWDGEAFF
TRBJ2-5,TRBV4-1,16,-,TRBD1,TGCGCCAGCAGCCAACCCCCCGGGACAGGGGGAGAGACCCAGTACTTC,CASSQPPGTGGETQYF
TRBJ1-1,TRBV7-9,13,-,-,TGTGCCAGCAGCGGCTCGGGGGGGACTGAAGCTTTCTTT,CASSGSGGTEAFF
TRBJ2-1,TRBV2,14,-,TRBD2,TGTGCCAGCCCTAAAGGACTAGCGGGGGGACCGCAGTTCTTC,CASPKGLAGGPQFF
TRBJ1-5,TRBV28,15,-,-,TGTGCCAGCAGTTTGTCCGTTTATAGCAATCAGCCCCAGCATTTT,CASSLSVYSNQPQHF
TRBJ1-2,TRBV6-6,11,-,-,TGTGCCAGCAGTCCAGACGATGGCTACACCTTC,CASSPDDGYTF